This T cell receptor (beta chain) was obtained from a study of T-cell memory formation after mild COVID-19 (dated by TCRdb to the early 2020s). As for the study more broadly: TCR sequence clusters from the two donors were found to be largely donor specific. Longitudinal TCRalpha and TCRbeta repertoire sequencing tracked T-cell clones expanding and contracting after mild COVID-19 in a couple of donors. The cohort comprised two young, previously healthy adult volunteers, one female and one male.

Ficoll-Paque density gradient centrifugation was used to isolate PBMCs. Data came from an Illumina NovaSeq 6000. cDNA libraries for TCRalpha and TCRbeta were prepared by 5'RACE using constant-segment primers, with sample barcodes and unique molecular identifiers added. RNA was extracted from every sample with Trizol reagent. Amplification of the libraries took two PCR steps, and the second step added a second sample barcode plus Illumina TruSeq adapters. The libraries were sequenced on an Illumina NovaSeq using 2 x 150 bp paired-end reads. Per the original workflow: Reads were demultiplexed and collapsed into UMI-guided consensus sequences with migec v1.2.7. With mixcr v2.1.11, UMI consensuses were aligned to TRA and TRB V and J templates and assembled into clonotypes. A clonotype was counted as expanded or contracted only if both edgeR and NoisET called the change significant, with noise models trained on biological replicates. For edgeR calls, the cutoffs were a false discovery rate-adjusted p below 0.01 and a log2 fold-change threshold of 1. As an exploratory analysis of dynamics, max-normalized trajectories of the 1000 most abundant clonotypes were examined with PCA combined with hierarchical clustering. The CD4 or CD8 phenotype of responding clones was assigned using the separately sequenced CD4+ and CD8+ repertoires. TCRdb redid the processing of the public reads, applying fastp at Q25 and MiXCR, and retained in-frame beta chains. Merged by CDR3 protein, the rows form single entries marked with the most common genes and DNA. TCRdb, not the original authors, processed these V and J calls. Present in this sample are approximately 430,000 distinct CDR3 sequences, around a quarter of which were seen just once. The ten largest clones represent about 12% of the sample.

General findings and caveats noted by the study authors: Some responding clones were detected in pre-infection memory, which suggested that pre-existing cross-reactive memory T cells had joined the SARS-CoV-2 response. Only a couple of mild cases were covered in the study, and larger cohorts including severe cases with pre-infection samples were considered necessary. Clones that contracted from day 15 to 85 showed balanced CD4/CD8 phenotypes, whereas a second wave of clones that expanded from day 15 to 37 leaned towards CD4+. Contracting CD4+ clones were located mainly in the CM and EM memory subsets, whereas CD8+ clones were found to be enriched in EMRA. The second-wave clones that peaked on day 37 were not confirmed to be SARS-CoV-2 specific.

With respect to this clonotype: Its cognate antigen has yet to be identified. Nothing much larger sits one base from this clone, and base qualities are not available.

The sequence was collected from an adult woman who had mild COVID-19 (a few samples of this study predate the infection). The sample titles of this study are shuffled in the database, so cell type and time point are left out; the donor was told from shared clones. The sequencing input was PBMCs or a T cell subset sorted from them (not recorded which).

The DNA sequence is TGTGCCAGCAGCAACCTCGTTAGAGTAGAGCAGTTCTTC. This sequence encodes CASSNLVRVEQFF. The chain links TRBV7-9 with TRBJ2-1; no D gene is confidently identified. CDR1 and CDR2 are read off the germline V gene (reference sequence) as SEHNR and FQNEAQ. The V end loses 5 bases and the J end loses 10 bases, and a stretch of 15 bases separates them. CDR3 length: 13 amino acids, cysteine to phenylalanine. Here the CDR3 DNA is all that survives: 39 bases in frame from base 1.